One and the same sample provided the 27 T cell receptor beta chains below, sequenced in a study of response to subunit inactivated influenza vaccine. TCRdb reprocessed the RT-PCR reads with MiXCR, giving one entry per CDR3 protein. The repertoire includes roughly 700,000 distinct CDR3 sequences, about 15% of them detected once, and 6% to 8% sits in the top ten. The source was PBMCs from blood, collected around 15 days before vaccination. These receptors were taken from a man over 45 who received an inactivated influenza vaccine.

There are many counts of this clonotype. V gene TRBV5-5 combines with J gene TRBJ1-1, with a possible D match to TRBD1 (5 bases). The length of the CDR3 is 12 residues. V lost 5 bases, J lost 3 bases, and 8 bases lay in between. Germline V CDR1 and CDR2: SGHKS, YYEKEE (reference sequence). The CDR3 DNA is TGTGCCAGCAGATGGGGGGACACTGAAGCTTTCTTT. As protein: CASRWGDTEAFF.

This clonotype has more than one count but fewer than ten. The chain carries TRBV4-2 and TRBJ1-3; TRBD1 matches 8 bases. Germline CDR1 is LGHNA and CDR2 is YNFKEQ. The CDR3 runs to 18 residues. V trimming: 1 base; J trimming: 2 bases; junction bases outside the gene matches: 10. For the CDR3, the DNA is TGTGCCAGCAGCCAAGGTTTGTGGCAGGGGGCGACTGGAAACACCATATATTTT. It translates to CASSQGLWQGATGNTIYF.

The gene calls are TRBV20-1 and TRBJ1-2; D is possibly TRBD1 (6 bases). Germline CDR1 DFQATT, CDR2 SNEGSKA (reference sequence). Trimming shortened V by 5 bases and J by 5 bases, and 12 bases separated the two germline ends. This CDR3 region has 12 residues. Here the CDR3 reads CSAQGTIYGYTF. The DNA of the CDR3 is TGCAGTGCTCAAGGGACAATTTATGGCTACACCTTC.

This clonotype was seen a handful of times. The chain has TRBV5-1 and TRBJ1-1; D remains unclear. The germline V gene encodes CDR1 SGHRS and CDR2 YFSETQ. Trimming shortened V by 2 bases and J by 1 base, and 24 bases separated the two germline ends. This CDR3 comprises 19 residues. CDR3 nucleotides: TGCGCCAGCAGCTTCTATCTCAGGACGATTAAACGATCGAACACTGAAGCTTTCTTT. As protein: CASSFYLRTIKRSNTEAFF.

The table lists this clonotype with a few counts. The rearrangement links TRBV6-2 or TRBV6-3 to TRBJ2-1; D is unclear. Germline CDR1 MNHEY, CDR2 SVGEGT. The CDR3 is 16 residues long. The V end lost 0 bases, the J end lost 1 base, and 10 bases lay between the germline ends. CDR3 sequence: CASSYSQAASYNEQFF. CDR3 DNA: TGTGCCAGCAGTTACTCGCAGGCCGCTTCCTACAATGAGCAGTTCTTC.

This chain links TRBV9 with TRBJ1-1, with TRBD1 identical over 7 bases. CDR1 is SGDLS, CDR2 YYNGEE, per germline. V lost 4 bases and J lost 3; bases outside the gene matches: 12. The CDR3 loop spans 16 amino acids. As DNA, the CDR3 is TGTGCCAGCAGCCCGAGCCCAAACACAGGGGACACTGAAGCTTTCTTT. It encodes CASSPSPNTGDTEAFF.

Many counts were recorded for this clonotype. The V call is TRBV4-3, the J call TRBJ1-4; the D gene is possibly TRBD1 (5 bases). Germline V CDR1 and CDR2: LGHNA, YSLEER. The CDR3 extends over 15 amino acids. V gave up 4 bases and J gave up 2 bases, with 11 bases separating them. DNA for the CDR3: TGCGCCAGCAGCCGAGAGGGACCGACTAATGAAAAACTGTTTTTT. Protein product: CASSREGPTNEKLFF.

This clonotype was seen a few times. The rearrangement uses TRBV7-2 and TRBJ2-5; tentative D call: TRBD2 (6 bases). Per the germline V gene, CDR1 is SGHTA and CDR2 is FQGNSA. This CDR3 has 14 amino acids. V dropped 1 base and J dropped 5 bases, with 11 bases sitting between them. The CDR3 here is CASSLGGVRETQYF. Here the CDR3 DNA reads TGTGCCAGCAGCTTAGGGGGGGTCCGGGAGACCCAGTACTTC.

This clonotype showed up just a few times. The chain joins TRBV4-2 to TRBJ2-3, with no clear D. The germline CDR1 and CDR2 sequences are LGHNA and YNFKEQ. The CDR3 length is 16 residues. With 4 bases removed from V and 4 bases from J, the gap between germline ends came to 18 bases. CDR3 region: CASSPGSRFFPDTQYF. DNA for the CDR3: TGTGCCAGCAGCCCCGGGTCCCGGTTTTTCCCAGATACGCAGTATTTT.

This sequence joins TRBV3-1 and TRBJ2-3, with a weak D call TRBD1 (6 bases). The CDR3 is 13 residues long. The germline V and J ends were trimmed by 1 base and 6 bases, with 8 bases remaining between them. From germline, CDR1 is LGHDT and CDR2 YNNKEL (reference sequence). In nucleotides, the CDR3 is TGTGCCAGCAGCCAAGCAGGGGTGGATACGCAGTATTTT. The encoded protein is CASSQAGVDTQYF.

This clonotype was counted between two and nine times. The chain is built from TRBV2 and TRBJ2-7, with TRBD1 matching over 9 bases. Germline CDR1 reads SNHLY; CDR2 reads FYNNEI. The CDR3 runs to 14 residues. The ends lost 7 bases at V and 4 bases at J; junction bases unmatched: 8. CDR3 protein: CASTRTGDQYEQYF. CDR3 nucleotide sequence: TGTGCCAGCACCAGGACAGGGGATCAATACGAGCAGTACTTC.

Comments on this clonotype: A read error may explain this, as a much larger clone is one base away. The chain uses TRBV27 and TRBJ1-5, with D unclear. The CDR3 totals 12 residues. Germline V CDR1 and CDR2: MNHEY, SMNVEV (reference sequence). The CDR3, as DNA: TGTGCCAGCATTTTAATTGGAGGACCCCAGCATTTT. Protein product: CASILIGGPQHF.

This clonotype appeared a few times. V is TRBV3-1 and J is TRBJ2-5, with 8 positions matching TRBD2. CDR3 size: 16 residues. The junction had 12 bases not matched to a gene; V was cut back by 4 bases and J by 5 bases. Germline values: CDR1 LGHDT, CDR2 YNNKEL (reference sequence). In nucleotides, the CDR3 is TGTGCCAGCAGCCTGTCCTCCGCGGGAGGTTGGGAGACCCAGTACTTC. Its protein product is CASSLSSAGGWETQYF.

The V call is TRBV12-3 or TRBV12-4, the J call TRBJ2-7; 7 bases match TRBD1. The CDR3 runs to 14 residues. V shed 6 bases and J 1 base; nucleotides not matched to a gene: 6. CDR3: CASSRIQGSYEQYF. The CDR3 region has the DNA TGTGCCAGCAGCCGGATACAGGGGTCCTACGAGCAGTACTTC.

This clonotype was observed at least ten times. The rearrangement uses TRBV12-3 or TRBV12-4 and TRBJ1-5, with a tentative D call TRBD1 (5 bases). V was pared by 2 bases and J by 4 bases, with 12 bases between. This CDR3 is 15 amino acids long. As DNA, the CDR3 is TGTGCCAGCAGTTTAAGTCAGGGAGCAAATCAGCCCCAGCATTTT. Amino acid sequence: CASSLSQGANQPQHF.

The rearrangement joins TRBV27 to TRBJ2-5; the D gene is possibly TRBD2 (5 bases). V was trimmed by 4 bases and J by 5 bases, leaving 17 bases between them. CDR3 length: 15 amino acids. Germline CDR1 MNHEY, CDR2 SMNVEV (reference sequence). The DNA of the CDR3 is TGTGCCAGCAGTTGGAGCGGAGCAAACGGGGAGACCCAGTACTTC. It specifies CASSWSGANGETQYF.

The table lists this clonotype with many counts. Here the CDR3 reads CASSRIATNEKLFF. As DNA, the CDR3 is TGTGCCAGCAGTCGTATCGCAACTAATGAAAAACTGTTTTTT. This chain joins TRBV7-9 and TRBJ1-4; D is unclear. Looked up from germline, CDR1 is SEHNR and CDR2 is FQNEAQ (reference sequence). Deletions cut 6 bases from V and 0 bases from J, with 8 bases between. The CDR3 covers 14 residues.

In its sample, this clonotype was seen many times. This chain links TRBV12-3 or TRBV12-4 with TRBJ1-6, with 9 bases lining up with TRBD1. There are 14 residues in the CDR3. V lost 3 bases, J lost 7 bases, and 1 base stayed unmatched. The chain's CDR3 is CASSFGTGNSPLHF. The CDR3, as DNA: TGTGCCAGCAGTTTCGGGACAGGGAATTCACCCCTCCACTTT.

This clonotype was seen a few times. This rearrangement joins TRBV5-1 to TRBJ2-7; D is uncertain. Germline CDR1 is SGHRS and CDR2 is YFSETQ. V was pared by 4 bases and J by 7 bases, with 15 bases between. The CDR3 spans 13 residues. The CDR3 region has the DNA TGCGCCAGCAGCGAACGTTCCGTTGGGGAGCAGTACTTC. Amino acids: CASSERSVGEQYF. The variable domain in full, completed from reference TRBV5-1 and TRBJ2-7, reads KAGVTQTPRYLIKTRGQQVTLSCSPISGHRSVSWYQQTPGQGLQFLFEYFSETQRNKGNFPGRFSGRQFSNSRSEMNVSTLELGDSALYLCASSERSVGEQYFGPGTRLTVT.

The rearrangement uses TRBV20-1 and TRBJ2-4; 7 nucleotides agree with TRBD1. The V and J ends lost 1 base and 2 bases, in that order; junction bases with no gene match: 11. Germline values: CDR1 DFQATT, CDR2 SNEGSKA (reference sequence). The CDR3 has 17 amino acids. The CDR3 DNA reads TGCAGTGCTAGAGGGCCCTGGACAGGTCATACCAAAAACATTCAGTACTTC. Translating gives CSARGPWTGHTKNIQYF.

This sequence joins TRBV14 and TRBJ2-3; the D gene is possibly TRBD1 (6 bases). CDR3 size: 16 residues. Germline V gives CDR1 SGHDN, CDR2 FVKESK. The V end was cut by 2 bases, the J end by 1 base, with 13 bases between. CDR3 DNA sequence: TGTGCCAGCAGCCAAAACCAGGGGCTCGGCACAGATACGCAGTATTTT. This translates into CASSQNQGLGTDTQYF.

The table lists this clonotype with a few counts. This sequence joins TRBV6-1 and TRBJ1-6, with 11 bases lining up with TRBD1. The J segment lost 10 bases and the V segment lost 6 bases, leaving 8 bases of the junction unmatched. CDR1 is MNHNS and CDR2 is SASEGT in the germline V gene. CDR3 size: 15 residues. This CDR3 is CASRDTGTGGSPLHF. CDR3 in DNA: TGTGCCAGCAGGGATACCGGGACAGGGGGATCACCCCTCCACTTT.

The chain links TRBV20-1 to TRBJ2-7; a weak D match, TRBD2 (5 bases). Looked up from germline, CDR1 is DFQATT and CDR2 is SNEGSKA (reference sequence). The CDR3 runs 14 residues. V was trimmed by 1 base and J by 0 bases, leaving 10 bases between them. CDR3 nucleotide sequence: TGCAGTGCTAGAGGGAGCGGTATCTCCTACGAGCAGTACTTC. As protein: CSARGSGISYEQYF.

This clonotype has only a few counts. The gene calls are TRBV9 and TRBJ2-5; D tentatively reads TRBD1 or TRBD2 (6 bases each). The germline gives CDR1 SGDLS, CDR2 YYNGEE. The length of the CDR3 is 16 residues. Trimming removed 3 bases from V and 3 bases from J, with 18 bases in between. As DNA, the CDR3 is TGTGCCAGCAGCGGCTGGGGATGGGGGGCGGAAGAGACCCAGTACTTC. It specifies CASSGWGWGAEETQYF.

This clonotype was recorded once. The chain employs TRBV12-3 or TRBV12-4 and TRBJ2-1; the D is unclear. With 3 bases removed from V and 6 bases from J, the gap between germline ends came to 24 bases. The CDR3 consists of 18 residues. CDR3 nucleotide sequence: TGTGCCAGCAGTTTTTATCCCCAAAAGGGTGGTGAGGCCAATGAGCAGTTCTTC. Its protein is CASSFYPQKGGEANEQFF.

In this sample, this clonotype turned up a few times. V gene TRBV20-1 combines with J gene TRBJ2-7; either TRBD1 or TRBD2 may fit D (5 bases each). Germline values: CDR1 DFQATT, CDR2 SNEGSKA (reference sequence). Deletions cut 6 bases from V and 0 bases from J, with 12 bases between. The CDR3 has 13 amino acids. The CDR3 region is CSAWDARSYEQYF. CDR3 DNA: TGCAGTGCGTGGGACGCTCGCTCCTACGAGCAGTACTTC.

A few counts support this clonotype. In nucleotides, the CDR3 is TGTGCCAGCCGCAAAACGTACCGGGAAGGCACAGATACGCAGTATTTT. Protein sequence: CASRKTYREGTDTQYF. The chain couples TRBV7-2 to TRBJ2-3; D may be TRBD2 (5 bases). The CDR3 covers 16 residues. Looked up from germline, CDR1 is SGHTA and CDR2 is FQGNSA. Trimming pared 8 bases from V and 1 base from J, leaving 19 bases between.